This T cell receptor beta chain derives from a study of blood T cell repertoires in COVID-19. Those enrolled in Seattle joined during active infection and were followed longitudinally afterward. This table comes from immunoSEQ multiplex PCR, and its TCRdb copy is limited to in-frame clones, with some not included. This table holds 100,000 to 150,000 clones, around nine tenths found once. V lost 4 bases to trimming and J lost 6 bases, with 16 bases between them. The CDR3 loop spans 14 amino acids. CDR1 LGHDT and CDR2 YNNKEL come from the germline V gene (reference sequence). The chain employs TRBV3-1 (or the pseudogene TRBV3-2) and TRBJ2-7, with D perhaps matching TRBD1 (6 bases). Sequences were obtained from peripheral blood. This receptor was obtained from a woman aged 70 to 79 with COVID-19, enrolled during active disease. In DNA form, the CDR3 reads TGTGCCAGCAGCCCACAGGGATTAAAGGTCGAGCAGTACTTC. It translates to CASSPQGLKVEQYF.